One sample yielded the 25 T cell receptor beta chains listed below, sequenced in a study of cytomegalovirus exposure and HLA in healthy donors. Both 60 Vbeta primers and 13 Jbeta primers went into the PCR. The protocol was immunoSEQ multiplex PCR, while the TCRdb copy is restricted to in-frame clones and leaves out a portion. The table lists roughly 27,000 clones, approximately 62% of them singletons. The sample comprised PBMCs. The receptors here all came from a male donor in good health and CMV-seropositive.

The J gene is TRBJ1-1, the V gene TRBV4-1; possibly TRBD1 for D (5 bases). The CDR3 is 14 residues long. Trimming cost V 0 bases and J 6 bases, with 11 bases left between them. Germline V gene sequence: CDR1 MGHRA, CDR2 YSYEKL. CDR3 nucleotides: TGCGCCAGCAGCCAAGATCCGGGGGGACCTGAAGCTTTCTTT. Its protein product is CASSQDPGGPEAFF.

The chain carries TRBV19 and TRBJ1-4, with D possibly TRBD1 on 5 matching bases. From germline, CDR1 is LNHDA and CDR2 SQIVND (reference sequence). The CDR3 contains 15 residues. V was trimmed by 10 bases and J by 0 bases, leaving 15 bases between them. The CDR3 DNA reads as TGTGCCACTGCCGGGACTTTTGCAACTAATGAAAAACTGTTTTTT. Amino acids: CATAGTFATNEKLFF.

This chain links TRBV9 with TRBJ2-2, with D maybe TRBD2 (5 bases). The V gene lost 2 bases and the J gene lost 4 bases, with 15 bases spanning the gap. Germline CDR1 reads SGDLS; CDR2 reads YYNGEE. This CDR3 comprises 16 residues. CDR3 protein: CASSVFAGGSTGELFF. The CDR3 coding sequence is TGTGCCAGCAGCGTTTTTGCGGGTGGGAGCACCGGGGAGCTGTTTTTT.

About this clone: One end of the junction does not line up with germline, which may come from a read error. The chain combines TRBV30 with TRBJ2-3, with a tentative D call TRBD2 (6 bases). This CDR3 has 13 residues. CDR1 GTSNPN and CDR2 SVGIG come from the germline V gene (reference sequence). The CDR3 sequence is CARRGGATDTQYF. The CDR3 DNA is TGTGCCCGGAGAGGAGGGGCCACAGATACGCAGTATTTT.

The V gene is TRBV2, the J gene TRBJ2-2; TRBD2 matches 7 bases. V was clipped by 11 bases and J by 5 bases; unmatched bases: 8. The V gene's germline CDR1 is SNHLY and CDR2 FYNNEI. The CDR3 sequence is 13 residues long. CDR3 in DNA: TGTGCCTCAAGGGCGGGAGATACCGGGGAGCTGTTTTTT. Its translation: CASRAGDTGELFF.

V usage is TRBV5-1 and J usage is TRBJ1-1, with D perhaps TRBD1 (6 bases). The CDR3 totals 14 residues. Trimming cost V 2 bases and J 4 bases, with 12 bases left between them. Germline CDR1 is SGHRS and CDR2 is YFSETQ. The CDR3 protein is CASSFSQGSTEAFF. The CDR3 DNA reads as TGCGCCAGCAGCTTCTCCCAGGGGTCCACTGAAGCTTTCTTT.

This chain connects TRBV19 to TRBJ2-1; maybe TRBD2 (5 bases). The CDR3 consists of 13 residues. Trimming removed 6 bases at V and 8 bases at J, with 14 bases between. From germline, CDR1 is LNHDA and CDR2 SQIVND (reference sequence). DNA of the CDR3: TGTGCCAGTAGACGGGGTCCTAAGTATGAGCAGTTCTTC. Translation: CASRRGPKYEQFF.

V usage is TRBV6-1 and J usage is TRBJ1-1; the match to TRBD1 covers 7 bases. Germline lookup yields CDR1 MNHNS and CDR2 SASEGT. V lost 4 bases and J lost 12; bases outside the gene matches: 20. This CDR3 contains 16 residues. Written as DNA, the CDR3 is TGTGCCAGCAGTGCATCGGCAGGGGGTCATGGGATCGAAACTTTCTTT. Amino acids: CASSASAGGHGIETFF.

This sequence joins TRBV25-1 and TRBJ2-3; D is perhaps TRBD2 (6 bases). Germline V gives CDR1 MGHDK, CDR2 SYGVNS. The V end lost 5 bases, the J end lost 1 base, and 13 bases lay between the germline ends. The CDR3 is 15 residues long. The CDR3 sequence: CASSKLAGRTDTQYF. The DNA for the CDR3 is TGTGCCAGCAGTAAATTGGCGGGGCGCACAGATACGCAGTATTTT. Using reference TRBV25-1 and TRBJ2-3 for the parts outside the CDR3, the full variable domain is EADIYQTPRYLVIGTGKKITLECSQTMGHDKMYWYQQDPGMELHLIHYSYGVNSTEKGDLSSESTVSRIRTEHFPLTLESARPSHTSQYLCASSKLAGRTDTQYFGPGTRLTVL.

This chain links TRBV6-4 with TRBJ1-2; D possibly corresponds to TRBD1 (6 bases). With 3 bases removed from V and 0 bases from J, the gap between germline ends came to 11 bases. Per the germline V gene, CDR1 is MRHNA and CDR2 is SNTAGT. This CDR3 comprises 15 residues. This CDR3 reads CASSETGLSNYGYTF. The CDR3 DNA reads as TGTGCCAGCAGTGAAACAGGGCTTTCTAACTATGGCTACACCTTC.

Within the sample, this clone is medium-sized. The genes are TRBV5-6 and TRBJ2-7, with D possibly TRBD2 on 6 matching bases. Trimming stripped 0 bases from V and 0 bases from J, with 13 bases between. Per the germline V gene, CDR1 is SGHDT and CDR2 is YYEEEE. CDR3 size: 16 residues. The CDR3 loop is CASSLVRGSLSYEQYF. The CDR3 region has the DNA TGTGCCAGCAGCTTGGTTCGGGGGAGCCTCTCCTACGAGCAGTACTTC.

The CDR3 DNA reads TGTGCCAGCAGCTTTGTACAGCAAGAGACCCAGTACTTC. Translated: CASSFVQQETQYF. This rearrangement joins TRBV5-6 to TRBJ2-5; D not resolved. The CDR3 covers 13 residues. The V gene's germline CDR1 is SGHDT and CDR2 YYEEEE. Trimming took off 2 bases at V and 2 bases at J, with 7 bases between the two ends. The variable domain in full, completed from reference TRBV5-6 and TRBJ2-5, reads DAGVTQSPTHLIKTRGQQVTLRCSPKSGHDTVSWYQQALGQGPQFIFQYYEEEERQRGNFPDRFSGHQFPNYSSELNVNALLLGDSALYLCASSFVQQETQYFGPGTRLLVL.

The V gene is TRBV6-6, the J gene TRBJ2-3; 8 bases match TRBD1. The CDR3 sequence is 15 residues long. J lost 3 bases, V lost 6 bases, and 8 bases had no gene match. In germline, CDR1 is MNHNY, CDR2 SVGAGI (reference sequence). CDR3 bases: TGTGCCAGCAGCCCCGGGACAGGACAAACAGATACGCAGTATTTT. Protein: CASSPGTGQTDTQYF.

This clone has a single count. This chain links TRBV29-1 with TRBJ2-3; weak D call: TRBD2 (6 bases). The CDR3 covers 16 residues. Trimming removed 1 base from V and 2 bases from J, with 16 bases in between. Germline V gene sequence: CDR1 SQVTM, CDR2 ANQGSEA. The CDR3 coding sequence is TGCAGCGTTGAAGGGGGTTCGGAGGGTCCCACAGATACGCAGTATTTT. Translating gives CSVEGGSEGPTDTQYF.

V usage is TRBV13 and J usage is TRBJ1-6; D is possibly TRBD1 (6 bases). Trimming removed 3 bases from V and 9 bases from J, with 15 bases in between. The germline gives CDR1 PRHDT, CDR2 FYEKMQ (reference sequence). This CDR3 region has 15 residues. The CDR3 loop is CASSFSGQMGSPLHF. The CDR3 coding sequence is TGTGCCAGCAGCTTCTCCGGACAGATGGGTTCACCCCTCCACTTT.

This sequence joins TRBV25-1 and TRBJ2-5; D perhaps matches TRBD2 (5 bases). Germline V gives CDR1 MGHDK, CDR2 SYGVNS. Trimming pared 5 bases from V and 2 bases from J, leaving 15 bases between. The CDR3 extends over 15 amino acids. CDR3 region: CASSWWHGVQETQYF. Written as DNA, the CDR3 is TGTGCCAGCAGTTGGTGGCACGGGGTTCAAGAGACCCAGTACTTC. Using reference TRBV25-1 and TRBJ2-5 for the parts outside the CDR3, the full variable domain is EADIYQTPRYLVIGTGKKITLECSQTMGHDKMYWYQQDPGMELHLIHYSYGVNSTEKGDLSSESTVSRIRTEHFPLTLESARPSHTSQYLCASSWWHGVQETQYFGPGTRLLVL.

CDR3 sequence: CSATIPGQLTIYF. The CDR3 DNA reads as TGCAGCGCTACTATCCCGGGACAACTTACCATATATTTT. The V gene is TRBV29-1, the J gene TRBJ1-3; D is perhaps TRBD1 (6 bases). The CDR3 has 13 residues. V dropped 7 bases and J dropped 10 bases, with 20 bases sitting between them. Germline CDR1 reads SQVTM; CDR2 reads ANQGSEA.

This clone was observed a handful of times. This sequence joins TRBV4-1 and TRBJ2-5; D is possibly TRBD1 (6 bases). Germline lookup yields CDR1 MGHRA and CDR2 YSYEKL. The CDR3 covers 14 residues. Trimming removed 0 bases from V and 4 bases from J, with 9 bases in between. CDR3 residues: CASSQEGRGETQYF. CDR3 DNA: TGCGCCAGCAGCCAAGAGGGCAGGGGAGAGACCCAGTACTTC.

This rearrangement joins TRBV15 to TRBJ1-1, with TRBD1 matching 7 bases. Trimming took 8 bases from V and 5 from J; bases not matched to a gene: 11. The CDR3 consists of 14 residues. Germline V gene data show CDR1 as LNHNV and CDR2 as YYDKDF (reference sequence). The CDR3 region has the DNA TGTGCCACCGGGACAGCAACTCGGGGAACTGAAGCTTTCTTT. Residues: CATGTATRGTEAFF.

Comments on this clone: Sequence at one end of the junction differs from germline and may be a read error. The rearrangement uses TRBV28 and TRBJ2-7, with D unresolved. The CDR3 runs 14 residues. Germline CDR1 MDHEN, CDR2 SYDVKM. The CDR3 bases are TGTGCCAGCAGTTTAGGAGCTAGACCCTACGAGCCGTACTTC. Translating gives CASSLGARPYEPYF.

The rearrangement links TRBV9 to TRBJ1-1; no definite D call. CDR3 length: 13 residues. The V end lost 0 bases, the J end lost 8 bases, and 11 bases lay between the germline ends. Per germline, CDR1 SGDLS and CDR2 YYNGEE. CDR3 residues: CASSVVPGAEAFF. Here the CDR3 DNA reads TGTGCCAGCAGCGTAGTCCCTGGAGCGGAAGCTTTCTTT. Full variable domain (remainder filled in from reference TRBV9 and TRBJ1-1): DSGVTQTPKHLITATGQRVTLRCSPRSGDLSVYWYQQSLDQGLQFLIQYYNGEERAKGNILERFSAQQFPDLHSELNLSSLELGDSALYFCASSVVPGAEAFFGQGTRLTVV.

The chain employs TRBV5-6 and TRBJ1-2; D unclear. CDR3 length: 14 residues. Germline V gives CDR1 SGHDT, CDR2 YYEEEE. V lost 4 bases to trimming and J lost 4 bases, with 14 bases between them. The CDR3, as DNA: TGTGCCAGCAGCCGAGGAGGAGAAATCTATGGCTACACCTTC. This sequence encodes CASSRGGEIYGYTF.

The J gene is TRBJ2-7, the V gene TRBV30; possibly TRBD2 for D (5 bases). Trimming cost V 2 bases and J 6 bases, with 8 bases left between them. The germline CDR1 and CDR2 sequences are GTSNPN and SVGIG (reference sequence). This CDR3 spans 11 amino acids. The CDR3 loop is CAWSQGLEQYF. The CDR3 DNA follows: TGTGCCTGGAGTCAAGGACTCGAGCAGTACTTC. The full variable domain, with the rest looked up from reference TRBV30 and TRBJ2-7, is SQTIHQWPATLVQPVGSPLSLECTVEGTSNPNLYWYRQAAGRGLQLLFYSVGIGQISSEVPQNLSASRPQDRQFILSSKKLLLSDSGFYLCAWSQGLEQYFGPGTRLTVT.

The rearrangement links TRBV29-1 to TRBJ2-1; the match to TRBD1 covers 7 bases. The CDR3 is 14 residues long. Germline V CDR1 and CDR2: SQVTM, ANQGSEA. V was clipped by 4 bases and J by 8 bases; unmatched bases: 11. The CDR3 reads CSVVSGRGSYEQFF. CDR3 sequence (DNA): TGCAGCGTTGTTTCGGGCAGGGGGTCTTATGAGCAGTTCTTC.

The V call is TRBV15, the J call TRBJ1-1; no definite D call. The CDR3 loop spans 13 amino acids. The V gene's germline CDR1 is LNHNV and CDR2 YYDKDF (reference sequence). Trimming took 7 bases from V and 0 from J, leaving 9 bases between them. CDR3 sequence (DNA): TGTGCCACCACAACAGCTATGAACACTGAAGCTTTCTTT. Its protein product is CATTTAMNTEAFF.